A single sample is the source of the 20 T cell receptor beta chains below, sequenced in a study of T cell responses to AZD1222 COVID-19 vaccine. Assay: immunoSEQ multiplex PCR; the TCRdb copy retains only in-frame clones and omits some. The sample contains roughly 140,000 clones, about 91% of which appear only once. The sequences come from peripheral blood, collected on day 0 of AZD1222 vaccination. The receptor source for this set is an adult in good health.

V gene TRBV28 combines with J gene TRBJ1-6; D possibly corresponds to TRBD1 (5 bases). This CDR3 is 15 amino acids long. Germline V gene lookup returns CDR1 MDHEN and CDR2 SYDVKM. V was clipped by 3 bases and J by 7 bases, with 13 bases between them. For the CDR3, the DNA is TGTGCCAGCAGTTTGGCGGGACGCCAAAATTCACCCCTCCACTTT. Encoded protein: CASSLAGRQNSPLHF.

This clone was counted a single time. This rearrangement joins TRBV3-1 (or the pseudogene TRBV3-2) to TRBJ1-5; tentatively, D is TRBD1 (5 bases). The CDR3 extends over 15 amino acids. Per germline, CDR1 LGHDT and CDR2 YNNKEL (reference sequence). Between the trimmed V and J ends, which lost 0 bases and 5 bases, there was a span of 11 bases. In DNA form, the CDR3 reads TGTGCCAGCAGCCAAGATATGGGGGGGGATCAGCCCCAGCATTTT. This gives the protein CASSQDMGGDQPQHF.

This chain links TRBV7-8 with TRBJ2-1; 8 bases agree with TRBD2. The CDR3 spans 16 residues. In germline, CDR1 is SGHVS, CDR2 FQNEAQ. Unmatched junction bases numbered 10, after V lost 5 bases and J lost 4 bases. The CDR3 sequence is CASSLFSGIAYNEQFF. CDR3 nucleotide sequence: TGTGCCAGCAGCCTCTTTAGCGGGATAGCTTACAATGAGCAGTTCTTC. The full variable domain, with the rest looked up from reference TRBV7-8 and TRBJ2-1, is GAGVSQSPRYKVAKRGQDVALRCDPISGHVSLFWYQQALGQGPEFLTYFQNEAQLDKSGLPSDRFFAERPEGSVSTLKIQRTQQEDSAVYLCASSLFSGIAYNEQFFGPGTRLTVL.

The gene calls are TRBV27 and TRBJ1-2; TRBD1 matches at 7 bases. This CDR3 has 13 residues. Germline-derived CDR1 and CDR2 are MNHEY and SMNVEV (reference sequence). J gave up 4 bases and V 2 bases, and 1 base lay outside the gene matches. The chain's CDR3 is CASSLTGAYGYTF. CDR3 in DNA: TGTGCCAGCAGTTTAACAGGGGCCTATGGCTACACCTTC.

This chain links TRBV12-3 or TRBV12-4 with TRBJ1-1; perhaps TRBD1 as D (6 bases). This CDR3 has 12 amino acids. Between the trimmed V and J ends, which lost 8 bases and 7 bases, there was a span of 14 bases. The CDR3 reads CASRGAGNEAFF. In DNA, the CDR3 is TGTGCCAGCCGGGGGGCTGGAAATGAAGCTTTCTTT.

This clone has just one count. V is TRBV3-1 (or the pseudogene TRBV3-2) and J is TRBJ2-7; 7 bases are a match to TRBD2. Germline assignment: CDR1 LGHDT and CDR2 YNNKEL (reference sequence). This CDR3 comprises 14 residues. Trimming at V came to 0 bases and at J to 4 bases, leaving 3 bases not matched to a gene. The DNA for the CDR3 is TGTGCCAGCAGCCAAGATGGGGGGGAGTACGAGCAGTACTTC. This translates into CASSQDGGEYEQYF.

This clone was recorded a few times. V usage is TRBV21-1 and J usage is TRBJ2-7. TRBV21-1 is annotated as a pseudogene. This CDR3 contains 16 residues. In DNA, the CDR3 is TGTGCCAGCAGCAACTCCCGGGGAAACAGGCCCAACGAGCAGTACTTC. Translating it yields CASSNSRGNRPNEQYF.

This sequence joins TRBV9 and TRBJ2-7, with D perhaps TRBD1 (6 bases). The length of the CDR3 is 15 residues. Trimming shortened V by 4 bases and J by 6 bases, and 20 bases separated the two germline ends. Per germline, CDR1 SGDLS and CDR2 YYNGEE. The CDR3 loop is CASSLGQPPGGEQYF. CDR3 nucleotides: TGTGCCAGCAGCCTAGGACAGCCCCCGGGCGGCGAGCAGTACTTC. The entire variable domain, with the rest obtained from reference TRBV9 and TRBJ2-7, is as follows: DSGVTQTPKHLITATGQRVTLRCSPRSGDLSVYWYQQSLDQGLQFLIQYYNGEERAKGNILERFSAQQFPDLHSELNLSSLELGDSALYFCASSLGQPPGGEQYFGPGTRLTVT.

The V call is TRBV6-5, the J call TRBJ2-3; D remains ambiguous. The CDR3 runs to 11 residues. V was clipped by 5 bases and J by 7 bases, with 7 bases between them. Germline V lookup: CDR1 MNHEY, CDR2 SVGAGI. The CDR3, as DNA: TGTGCCAGCAGTCCACAGAATACGCAGTATTTT. Translation: CASSPQNTQYF.

V and J are TRBV28 and TRBJ1-2; weak D call: TRBD1 (6 bases). The germline V gene has CDR1 MDHEN and CDR2 SYDVKM. Trimming pared 8 bases from V and 5 bases from J, leaving 12 bases between. This CDR3 is 12 amino acids long. The CDR3 protein is CASPWTDYGYTF. CDR3 coding DNA: TGTGCCAGCCCCTGGACAGATTATGGCTACACCTTC.

In DNA form, the CDR3 reads TGTGCCAGCAGTGATTGGCGAGATCGTTATGGCTACACCTTC. Translation gives CASSDWRDRYGYTF. V usage is TRBV6-1 and J usage is TRBJ1-2; D ambiguous. Germline CDR1 and CDR2: MNHNS and SASEGT. The CDR3 runs to 14 residues. V shed 3 bases and J shed 5 bases, with 13 bases lying between them.

The J gene is TRBJ2-7, the V gene TRBV13; 8 nucleotides match TRBD1. This CDR3 spans 14 amino acids. Germline trimming cut 1 base from V and 3 bases from J; bases unmatched to any gene: 2. Germline CDR1 is PRHDT and CDR2 is FYEKMQ (reference sequence). The CDR3 DNA sequence: TGTGCCAGCAGCTTAGACAGGGGGAACTACGAGCAGTACTTC. Translating gives CASSLDRGNYEQYF.

V gene TRBV4-2 combines with J gene TRBJ2-3; D possibly matches TRBD1 or TRBD2 (6 bases each). Germline V gene lookup returns CDR1 LGHNA and CDR2 YNFKEQ. The length of the CDR3 is 17 residues. Deletions cut 8 bases from V and 2 bases from J, with 23 bases between. The CDR3 is CASSLPAGGASTDTQYF. The CDR3 DNA reads as TGTGCCAGCTCCCTTCCCGCCGGGGGCGCCTCCACAGATACGCAGTATTTT.

The V and J genes are TRBV6-2 or TRBV6-3 and TRBJ2-7; the D is unclear. The CDR3 covers 12 residues. Between the trimmed V and J ends, which lost 6 bases and 6 bases, there was a span of 12 bases. Germline CDR1 and CDR2: MNHEY and SVGEGT. CDR3 protein: CASSPGVIEQYF. CDR3 DNA sequence: TGTGCCAGCAGCCCCGGAGTTATCGAGCAGTACTTC.

V usage is TRBV7-6 and J usage is TRBJ2-7, with 13 bases identical to TRBD2. The CDR3 spans 17 residues. CDR1 SGHVS and CDR2 FNYEAQ come from the germline V gene. The V gene end was trimmed by 4 bases and the J gene end by 0 bases; junction bases not matched to a gene: 6. The CDR3 loop is CASSSSGTSGISYEQYF. In nucleotides, the CDR3 is TGTGCCAGCAGCTCATCCGGGACTAGCGGGATCTCCTACGAGCAGTACTTC.

The chain has TRBV27 and TRBJ2-1, with 10 bases identical to TRBD2. CDR3 size: 17 residues. Germline assignment: CDR1 MNHEY and CDR2 SMNVEV (reference sequence). Germline trimming cut 2 bases from V and 2 bases from J; bases unmatched to any gene: 6. The CDR3 region is CASSLHTSGVAYNEQFF. CDR3 nucleotides: TGTGCCAGCAGTTTACACACTAGCGGGGTTGCCTACAATGAGCAGTTCTTC.

The rearrangement joins TRBV19 to TRBJ1-1; a weak D match, TRBD1 (6 bases). Germline V gene lookup returns CDR1 LNHDA and CDR2 SQIVND (reference sequence). This CDR3 region has 13 residues. V was trimmed by 5 bases and J by 5 bases, leaving 12 bases between them. In nucleotides, the CDR3 is TGTGCCAGTAGTCTCCAGGGGCCAACTGAAGCTTTCTTT. Translation gives CASSLQGPTEAFF.

V and J are TRBV9 and TRBJ1-1; maybe TRBD1 (6 bases). Germline assignment: CDR1 SGDLS and CDR2 YYNGEE. Trimming removed 3 bases at V and 7 bases at J, with 16 bases between. There are 14 residues in the CDR3. The CDR3 loop is CASSASTGYSEAFF. CDR3 DNA: TGTGCCAGCAGCGCCAGTACAGGGTATAGTGAAGCTTTCTTT.

J is TRBJ2-1 and V is TRBV6-2 or TRBV6-3; no definite D call. V lost 4 bases and J lost 7, with 17 bases in between. CDR3 length: 15 residues. Germline CDR1 reads MNHEY; CDR2 reads SVGEGT. This CDR3 reads CASSSTNDQGNEQFF. The CDR3 DNA reads TGTGCCAGCAGTTCCACTAACGATCAAGGTAATGAGCAGTTCTTC.

The chain carries TRBV27 and TRBJ2-1; 11 bases agree with TRBD2. This CDR3 is 14 amino acids long. From germline, CDR1 is MNHEY and CDR2 SMNVEV (reference sequence). Trimming cost V 4 bases and J 4 bases; bases outside gene matches: 0. The CDR3 region has the DNA TGTGCCAGCAGTTGGACTAGCGGGTACAATGAGCAGTTCTTC. This translates into CASSWTSGYNEQFF.